One and the same sample provided the 9 T cell receptor beta chains below, sequenced in a study of T cell changes during pregnancy in multiple sclerosis. Using immunoSEQ multiplex PCR, the repertoire was profiled, and TCRdb retains in-frame clones only, with some absent. The profile shows some 44,000 clones, roughly 92% of them singletons. The input for sequencing was CD4+ T cells from peripheral blood mononuclear cells, taken in the third trimester of pregnancy. Receptors were obtained from a female donor with multiple sclerosis, enrolled in a pregnancy study.

The J gene is TRBJ2-5, the V gene TRBV6-6; TRBD1 aligns across 9 bases. The end of the DNA is better explained by TRBJ2-7, so the J call may be wrong. Germline loops: CDR1 MNHNY, CDR2 SVGAGI (reference sequence). This CDR3 has 16 residues. Here the CDR3 DNA reads TGTGCCAGCAGTTATTCTGGGACAGGGAATGACTACGAGCAGTACTTC. It codes for CASSYSGTGNDYEQYF.

This clone has only one observation. The chain recombines TRBV7-2 with TRBJ2-5, with 7 bases aligning to TRBD1. The CDR3 totals 15 residues. From germline, CDR1 is SGHTA and CDR2 FQGNSA. The junction had 10 bases not matched to a gene; V was cut back by 5 bases and J by 4 bases. The CDR3 loop reads CASSPGTVQGETQYF. CDR3 bases: TGTGCCAGCAGCCCGGGGACAGTCCAGGGAGAGACCCAGTACTTC.

The chain combines TRBV18 with TRBJ2-3; 8 bases are shared with TRBD1. Germline assignment: CDR1 KGHSH and CDR2 LQKENI. J was trimmed by 1 base and V by 3 bases; bases with no gene match: 9. The CDR3 is 17 residues long. CDR3 sequence: CASSPLTGVGGTDTQYF. The CDR3 nucleotides are TGTGCCAGCTCACCGCTGACAGGGGTAGGTGGCACAGATACGCAGTATTTT. Based on the CDR3 plus reference TRBV18 and TRBJ2-3, the full variable domain is NAGVMQNPRHLVRRRGQEARLRCSPMKGHSHVYWYRQLPEEGLKFMVYLQKENIIDESGMPKERFSAEFPKEGPSILRIQQVVRGDSAAYFCASSPLTGVGGTDTQYFGPGTRLTVL.

The chain is built from TRBV14 and TRBJ2-3; the match to TRBD1 covers 9 bases. CDR3 length: 16 residues. After removal of 4 bases from V and 10 bases from J, the junction contained 15 bases not matched to a gene. Germline values: CDR1 SGHDN, CDR2 FVKESK. The CDR3 spells CASSRGGTGNLGSQYF. The CDR3 bases are TGTGCCAGCAGCCGAGGAGGGACAGGGAACTTAGGATCGCAGTATTTT.

The chain couples TRBV23-1 to TRBJ1-1; no firm D call. TRBV23-1 is noted as an ORF with a role that remains uncertain. The CDR3 totals 18 residues. Deletions cut 4 bases from V and 0 bases from J, with 21 bases between. CDR3 amino acids: CASSLDKDEWRVNTEAFF. The CDR3 DNA reads TGCGCCAGCAGTCTCGACAAGGATGAATGGAGGGTGAACACTGAAGCTTTCTTT.

The V and J genes are TRBV5-4 and TRBJ1-2; TRBD1 is a possible D gene (5 bases). Germline loops: CDR1 SGHNT, CDR2 YYREEE (reference sequence). The CDR3 runs to 13 residues. Trimming pared 0 bases from V and 6 bases from J, leaving 9 bases between. The CDR3 bases are TGTGCCAGCAGCTTGGAAGGGGCACATGGCTACACCTTC. Protein product: CASSLEGAHGYTF.

V gene TRBV28 combines with J gene TRBJ1-3; TRBD1 agrees at 8 bases. Germline lookup yields CDR1 MDHEN and CDR2 SYDVKM. The CDR3 is 14 amino acids. The J segment lost 4 bases and the V segment lost 4 bases, leaving 3 bases of the junction unmatched. The CDR3 loop reads CASSWTGRGNTIYF. As DNA, the CDR3 is TGTGCCAGCAGTTGGACAGGGAGAGGAAACACCATATATTTT.

The V gene is TRBV14, the J gene TRBJ2-7; possibly TRBD1 for D (5 bases). The CDR3 has 15 amino acids. From germline, CDR1 is SGHDN and CDR2 FVKESK. V lost 0 bases, J lost 0 bases, and 9 bases lay in between. The DNA for the CDR3 is TGTGCCAGCAGCCAAGAAGTGGGGCCCTCCTACGAGCAGTACTTC. Translated: CASSQEVGPSYEQYF.

The chain recombines TRBV18 with TRBJ2-1, with TRBD1 matching over 9 bases. V shed 3 bases, J shed 4 bases, and the junction held 7 bases outside the gene matches. Germline V gene data show CDR1 as KGHSH and CDR2 as LQKENI. This CDR3 has 16 residues. CDR3 DNA: TGTGCCAGCTCACCTCAACCGGGACAGGGTTACAATGAGCAGTTCTTC. It translates to CASSPQPGQGYNEQFF.